This T cell receptor beta chain was captured in a study of read filtering for tumor transcriptome and immune sequencing (dated by TCRdb to about 2020). Concerning the study at large: The cohort consisted of roughly 18 male and approximately 15 female patients, with a mean age of roughly 67 years and an age range of roughly 40 to 85. TCR repertoires obtained by targeted immune repertoire sequencing and by bulk whole-transcriptome sequencing performed on the same bone marrow samples were compared. Whole-transcriptome libraries were prepared with the TruSeq RNA Access Library Prep Kit after DNase treatment. By revised international staging, fewer than ten patients were R-ISS I, roughly 17 were R-ISS II and 6 or 7 were R-ISS III. One of the main goals was to work out a read-filtering strategy for immune repertoire data, in particular whether clonotypes backed by only a single read should be removed. TCR-region mapped reads per sample ranged from about 3.5 to 10.27 million with IR-seq versus only about 75 to 1,400 with RNA-seq.

CDR1 is given as SQVTM and CDR2 as ANQGSEA, both from the germline V gene. Relative to germline, V is missing 7 bases and J is missing 3 bases, with 6 bases of the junction outside any gene match. The CDR3 numbers 13 residues from cysteine through phenylalanine. Solely the CDR3 DNA is kept, with 39 bases framed from the first base. In its sample, this clonotype was seen once. This receptor's antigen is unknown. No much larger clone exists at a distance of one base, and base qualities are not known. Evidence from one read is weak. Bone marrow was sampled from every patient at the time of active disease. Bone marrow mononuclear cells were isolated by Ficoll-Hypaque density gradient centrifugation. Myeloma plasma cells were removed and CD138-negative cells were collected by negative selection after labeling with CD138 magnetic microbeads on a MACS separator. The purity of the isolated cells was checked by flow cytometry with CD138 antibodies on an Attune NxT. Total RNA was extracted with TRIzol reagent and quantified with a NanoDrop spectrophotometer. Paired RNA-seq and IR-seq were performed on the CD138-negative bone marrow sample of each patient.

Broader findings and caveats from the paper: Single-read clonotypes made up approximately 79% of clonotypes but only around 4% of total reads in IR-seq, compared with 65% to 75% of clonotypes and around 41% of reads in RNA-seq. Rather than purified T cells, the sorted CD138-negative fraction was a mixed bone marrow immune population. When single-read clonotypes were removed, the proportions of shared clonotypes in IR-seq and RNA-seq correlated more strongly. IR-seq captured clonotypes at much higher depth and more reliably than RNA-seq, and smaller IR-seq throughput sufficed to identify most shared clonotypes.

Starting from approximately 0.4 ug RNA, TCR libraries were constructed with the Immunoverse kit using molecular barcoded adaptors that cover the alpha/delta and beta/gamma chains. TCR library preparation used the same RNA that was used for transcriptome sequencing. An Illumina HiSeq 4000 with 2 x 150 cycles was used to sequence the TCR libraries. Processing in the source paper ran as follows. MiXCR aligned TCR reads to human V, D, J and C references and assembled the aligned reads into CDR3 clonotypes, with quality filtering and error correction included. The tcR package in R was used to analyze clonotype counts and gene usage diversity. Raw mapping reads were checked after the RNA-seq reads had been mapped by STAR aligner version 2.5.3a onto the human GRCh37 genome. To test how sequencing depth affected the clonotypes detected, IR-seq fastq files were randomly downsampled with Seqtk 1.3. TCRdb reprocessing: public reads trimmed at Q25 with fastp, clones called with MiXCR, in-frame beta chains kept. Entries that share a CDR3 protein sequence are merged under the most common genes and DNA. TCRdb, rather than the study authors, made the V and J calls. Recorded for this sample are 130,000 or so distinct CDR3 sequences; about 12% of them occurred a single time. The biggest ten clones account for around 8.3% of the sample.

The sequenced sample consisted of a population of CD138-negative cells sorted from bone marrow. The sample's cell subset or site, from its label and the paper: bone marrow mononuclear cells depleted of CD138+ plasma/myeloma cells by negative magnetic selection. The chain employs TRBV29-1 and TRBJ1-5; 7 nucleotides in the junction match TRBD1. The receptor's source is a donor at least 40 years old with multiple myeloma. The CDR3 here reads CSALQGINQPQHF. The sequence in DNA is TGCAGCGCCCTACAGGGGATCAATCAGCCCCAGCATTTT. Supplemented by the reference TRBV29-1 and TRBJ1-5 proteins around the CDR3, the complete variable domain is SAVISQKPSRDICQRGTSLTIQCQVDSQVTMMFWYRQQPGQSLTLIATANQGSEATYESGFVIDKFPISRPNLTFSTLTVSNMSPEDSSIYLCSALQGINQPQHFGDGTRLSIL.